This T cell receptor beta chain was recovered during a study of T cells in Graves' hyperthyroidism and ophthalmopathy. Whole-study findings and limits: Most thyroid clonotypes expanded above 0.001 were also detected in blood. The model anticipated ophthalmopathy a median around six months pre-onset.

With a duration under 2 months, the hyperthyroidism was newly diagnosed in patients aged 18 to 65. TCR beta CDR3 region amplification was performed from RNA transcripts. In the first-round RT-PCR of the TCR CDR3, the HTBI primer set was used. TCRdb redid the calling of the multiplex PCR reads with MiXCR, one entry per CDR3 protein. In the table there are around 500,000 distinct CDR3 sequences, under 15% of which are singletons. There are many counts of this clonotype. Its matching antigen is unknown. Input material: blood. This TCR came from a woman aged 18 to 35 with Graves' hyperthyroidism.

The CDR3 DNA follows: TGTGCCAGCAGCCTCCGGCCCACCGCGGAAAAACTGTTTTTT. Amino acid sequence: CASSLRPTAEKLFF. The chain recombines TRBV3-1 with TRBJ1-4; D unresolved. Trimming took 4 bases from V and 8 from J, leaving 14 bases between them. CDR3 length: 14 residues. Per germline, CDR1 LGHDT and CDR2 YNNKEL (reference sequence).